This entry is about one T cell receptor (beta chain). Its antigen is unidentified. The junction departs from the called germline gene at one end, perhaps through a read error. PCR used 60 Vbeta primers and 13 Jbeta primers. Sequenced by immunoSEQ multiplex PCR; TCRdb stores in-frame clones only, minus some. The sample lists 100,000 to 150,000 clones, about four fifths occurring once. The data are from a study of cytomegalovirus exposure and HLA in healthy donors. The CDR3 extends over 16 amino acids. Per the germline V gene, CDR1 is SEHNR and CDR2 is FQNEAQ (reference sequence). Broader study findings: An analysis done earlier found most TCR beta V segments productive about 87% or about 30% of the time. It was shown in a later analysis that HLA-associated TCR beta chains were more clonally expanded than other, equally common chains. The study reported that TCR beta sequences accurately predicted HLA-A and HLA-B alleles in most subjects. The study designated 160 or so TCR beta chains cytomegalovirus-associated.

This TCR was recovered from a middle-aged man in good health and CMV-seronegative. The chain uses TRBV7-9 and TRBJ1-3; the D gene is possibly TRBD1 (6 bases). Sequencing was done on a sample of PBMCs. In nucleotides, the CDR3 is TGTTCCAGCAGCTTACGGACAGCATGGGACGGAAACACCATATATTTT. Protein: CSSSLRTAWDGNTIYF.